The 7 T cell receptor beta chains below all came from one sample that was sequenced in a study of OX40 agonist ivuxolimab in advanced cancers. Clones were read by immunoSEQ multiplex PCR, and TCRdb kept only the in-frame ones, dropping some. The sample holds around 64,000 clones, around 83% seen once. The material sequenced was CD4+ or CD8+ T cells sorted from blood, taken in a trial of the OX40 agonist ivuxolimab. These receptors originate from an adult with an advanced solid tumor such as melanoma, head and neck, liver or kidney cancer.

The chain uses TRBV6-5 and TRBJ1-2, with TRBD1 as a possible D gene (6 bases). Trimming pared 6 bases from V and 4 bases from J, leaving 18 bases between. CDR1 and CDR2 (germline): MNHEY, SVGAGI. The length of the CDR3 is 15 residues. In DNA, the CDR3 is TGTGCCAGCAGGCTCCGACAGGTGCCTGGCTATGGCTACACCTTC. Translated: CASRLRQVPGYGYTF.

This rearrangement joins TRBV4-1 to TRBJ1-1; TRBD1 matches 8 bases. The V segment lost 1 base and the J segment 1 base; nucleotides outside the gene matches: 8. This CDR3 is 17 amino acids long. Germline CDR1 and CDR2: MGHRA and YSYEKL. The CDR3 coding sequence is TGCGCCAGCAGCCAAGCGAGCCCCGGGACAGGGAACACTGAAGCTTTCTTT. This codes for CASSQASPGTGNTEAFF.

The rearrangement links TRBV14 to TRBJ2-1; possible D gene TRBD1, 6 bases. Germline assignment: CDR1 SGHDN and CDR2 FVKESK. CDR3 length: 16 amino acids. V was shortened by 3 bases and J by 6 bases, with 18 bases between the two germline ends. The CDR3 loop reads CASSQGTGWRSNEQFF. Here the CDR3 DNA reads TGTGCCAGCAGCCAGGGTACAGGGTGGCGGAGCAATGAGCAGTTCTTC.

The rearrangement links TRBV25-1 to TRBJ1-2, with 10 bases matching TRBD1. Losses at the gene ends were 4 bases for V and 5 bases for J; bases not matched to a gene: 7. The germline V gene has CDR1 MGHDK and CDR2 SYGVNS. The CDR3 has 15 amino acids. The CDR3 loop reads CASSARTGGGYGYTF. CDR3 nucleotides: TGTGCCAGCAGTGCCAGGACAGGGGGTGGTTATGGCTACACCTTC.

The CDR3 DNA is TGCGCCAGCAGCCAAAACCCCCTTCAGCCCCAGCATTTT. As protein: CASSQNPLQPQHF. The V call is TRBV4-3, the J call TRBJ1-5; D not certain. This CDR3 is 13 amino acids long. Trimming removed 2 bases at V and 6 bases at J, with 8 bases between. Germline CDR1 and CDR2: LGHNA and YSLEER.

The gene calls are TRBV5-4 and TRBJ1-1; D ambiguous. Trimming took off 0 bases at V and 1 base at J, with 10 bases between the two ends. The CDR3 totals 15 residues. Germline CDR1 reads SGHNT; CDR2 reads YYREEE (reference sequence). CDR3 nucleotide sequence: TGTGCCAGCAGCTTGGATGGACGGCCGAACACTGAAGCTTTCTTT. Protein: CASSLDGRPNTEAFF.

The gene calls are TRBV5-1 and TRBJ1-6, with D unclear. CDR3 size: 17 residues. Germline V lookup: CDR1 SGHRS, CDR2 YFSETQ. V dropped 4 bases and J dropped 6 bases, with 20 bases sitting between them. CDR3 in amino acids: CASSKDPPGRGNSPLHF. CDR3 DNA sequence: TGCGCCAGCAGCAAGGACCCTCCCGGACGGGGTAATTCACCCCTCCACTTT.